The present entry profiles one TCR beta chain with its context. The antigen is unknown. Germline-derived CDR1 and CDR2 are SGHNT and YENEEA. The CDR3 contains 15 residues. V was clipped by 0 bases and J by 5 bases; unmatched bases: 1. The data were taken from a study of immune heterogeneity within non-small cell lung tumors. Study-level results: Identical dominant CDR3 beta clonotypes spanned tumor sites within a patient, beside site-unique high-frequency clones. Most high-frequency T-cell receptor beta clonotypes were specific to a single patient.

The template consisted of bulk tumor genomic DNA, with approximately 630 ng used per sample. Several widely spaced biopsies per primary tumor were taken during surgery. Enrolled patients presented with newly diagnosed, previously untreated non-small cell lung cancer and underwent curative surgery. Multiplex PCR (32 V and 13 J primers) was used to amplify the TCR beta CDR3. TCRdb analysed the multiplex PCR reads with MiXCR anew, one entry per CDR3 protein. Here the sample spans 20,000 to 25,000 distinct CDR3 sequences, 28% being singletons. The rearrangement joins TRBV11-3 to TRBJ2-3, with TRBD2 matching over 11 bases. The sample was lung tumor tissue. The receptor was derived from a man aged 40-55 years with non-small cell lung cancer. CDR3 sequence reads: CASSLEGLAGDTQYF. The DNA for the CDR3 is TGTGCCAGCAGCTTAGAAGGACTAGCGGGAGATACGCAGTATTTT.